Reported below is one TCR beta chain. This entry is derived from a study of blood T cell repertoires in COVID-19. Data came from immunoSEQ multiplex PCR; TCRdb stores just in-frame clones and leaves some out. Altogether 100,000 to 150,000 clones are present, 80% being singletons, with the ten largest covering 1.9%. The V end was cut by 5 bases, the J end by 0 bases, with 10 bases between. Germline CDR1 and CDR2: SGHRS and YFSETQ. The CDR3 is 14 residues long. The origin of this receptor is a man aged 65-85 years with acute or convalescent COVID-19. Sequenced material: peripheral blood. The chain joins TRBV5-1 to TRBJ2-3; D is possibly TRBD2 (6 bases). The CDR3: CASRGGTSTDTQYF. The CDR3 DNA reads as TGCGCCAGCAGGGGTGGGACTAGCACAGATACGCAGTATTTT.